The 32 T cell receptor beta chains below come from one sample, sequenced in a study of CD8 T cells in ankylosing spondylitis (dated by TCRdb to between 2016 and 2019). The full study reports these points: A TCR beta motif made up of several highly homologous amino acid variants appeared to be characteristic of blood from ankylosing spondylitis patients.

Libraries came from 5' RACE. Sequencer: Illumina HiSeq 2500. TCRdb redid the processing of the public reads, applying fastp at Q25 and MiXCR, and retained in-frame beta chains. CDR3 protein sequences are deduplicated, and each keeps its most common genes and DNA. The sample table holds some 840,000 distinct CDR3 sequences, of which about 11% were seen once. The biggest ten clones account for just over 0.5% of the sample. Their antigens are not known. Sequencing input: blood, either unsorted or a sorted T cell fraction (not recorded which). These TCRs come from a male donor with ankylosing spondylitis.

The J gene is TRBJ2-7, the V gene TRBV5-1, with TRBD2 matching 8 bases. After removal of 0 bases from V and 9 bases from J, the junction contained 14 bases not matched to a gene. Looked up from germline, CDR1 is SGHRS and CDR2 is YFSETQ. CDR3 length: 16 residues. The CDR3 spells CASSLEASGLVRVQYF. CDR3 nucleotides: TGCGCCAGCAGCTTGGAGGCTAGCGGGTTAGTACGGGTGCAGTACTTC.

The rearrangement joins TRBV20-1 to TRBJ1-2; D may be TRBD1 (6 bases). V lost 0 bases and J lost 3, with 11 bases in between. The CDR3 has 14 residues. The germline V gene has CDR1 DFQATT and CDR2 SNEGSKA (reference sequence). The CDR3 DNA reads TGCAGTGCTAGAGATCTGGCAGGGGACTATGGCTACACCTTC. Translation: CSARDLAGDYGYTF.

In its sample, this clonotype was seen a few times. The chain joins TRBV28 to TRBJ2-1; 7 bases match TRBD1. The germline V gene has CDR1 MDHEN and CDR2 SYDVKM. The CDR3 runs to 15 residues. J lost 5 bases, V lost 3 bases, and 7 bases had no gene match. The CDR3 here is CASSLVRQGHNEQFF. For the CDR3, the DNA is TGTGCCAGCAGTTTGGTCAGACAGGGCCACAATGAGCAGTTCTTC. Full variable domain (rest looked up from reference TRBV28 and TRBJ2-1): DVKVTQSSRYLVKRTGEKVFLECVQDMDHENMFWYRQDPGLGLRLIYFSYDVKMKEKGDIPEGYSVSREKKERFSLILESASTNQTSMYLCASSLVRQGHNEQFFGPGTRLTVL.

This clonotype was seen many times. The rearrangement links TRBV7-8 to TRBJ2-5, with D unclear. Looked up from germline, CDR1 is SGHVS and CDR2 is FQNEAQ. Deletions cut 5 bases from V and 0 bases from J, with 10 bases between. This CDR3 contains 14 residues. CDR3 sequence: CASSTAGYQETQYF. The CDR3 DNA reads as TGTGCCAGCAGCACAGCCGGGTACCAAGAGACCCAGTACTTC.

Only a few counts were recorded for this clonotype. The chain links TRBV7-9 to TRBJ2-5; 7 nucleotides agree with TRBD2. V trimming: 5 bases; J trimming: 5 bases; junction bases outside the gene matches: 8. The CDR3 length is 14 residues. Germline-derived CDR1 and CDR2 are SEHNR and FQNEAQ (reference sequence). The CDR3 reads CASSRREGGETQYF. The CDR3 DNA sequence: TGTGCCAGCAGCCGCAGGGAGGGAGGCGAGACCCAGTACTTC.

The chain employs TRBV6-6 and TRBJ2-7; no clear D. Germline assignment: CDR1 MNHNY and CDR2 SVGAGI (reference sequence). The CDR3 has 12 residues. Trimming took off 0 bases at V and 12 bases at J, with 12 bases between the two ends. Here the CDR3 DNA reads TGTGCCAGCAGTTACTCTGGTCAGGAACCGTACTTC. This codes for CASSYSGQEPYF.

This chain joins TRBV20-1 and TRBJ2-7, with D perhaps matching TRBD1 (6 bases). Germline lookup yields CDR1 DFQATT and CDR2 SNEGSKA (reference sequence). The germline V and J ends were trimmed by 5 bases and 0 bases, with 11 bases remaining between them. This CDR3 has 13 residues. CDR3 bases: TGCAGTGCTGGCGGACAGACCTCCTACGAGCAGTACTTC. It is translated as CSAGGQTSYEQYF.

The genes are TRBV2 and TRBJ2-1; a weak D match, TRBD1 (7 bases). The V end lost 4 bases, the J end lost 8 bases, and 27 bases lay between the germline ends. The CDR3 is made up of 18 amino acids. Germline V CDR1 and CDR2: SNHLY, FYNNEI. Here the CDR3 reads CASSGAPSGGSGVDEQFF. CDR3 coding DNA: TGTGCCAGCAGTGGGGCCCCATCAGGGGGGAGCGGTGTGGATGAGCAGTTCTTC.

This clonotype was counted at least ten times. The genes are TRBV11-1 and TRBJ2-5; D is undetermined. V was cut by 5 bases and J by 2 bases, with 9 bases left in between. Germline V gene lookup returns CDR1 SGHAT and CDR2 FQDESV (reference sequence). This CDR3 is built from 13 residues. The CDR3 DNA sequence: TGTGCCAGCAGCGCCGGGCCTCAAGAGACCCAGTACTTC. Translated, it gives CASSAGPQETQYF. Full variable domain (rest looked up from reference TRBV11-1 and TRBJ2-5): EAEVAQSPRYKITEKSQAVAFWCDPISGHATLYWYRQILGQGPELLVQFQDESVVDDSQLPKDRFSAERLKGVDSTLKIQPAELGDSAMYLCASSAGPQETQYFGPGTRLLVL.

In this sample, this clonotype turned up a few times. The V call is TRBV10-3, the J call TRBJ2-7; D may correspond to TRBD1 or TRBD2 (5 bases each). Per the germline V gene, CDR1 is ENHRY and CDR2 is SYGVKD. The CDR3 spans 15 residues. Trimming cost V 3 bases and J 3 bases, with 15 bases left between them. CDR3 bases: TGTGCCATCAGTGAACCGGGACGGAGGAGCTACGAGCAGTACTTC. Encoded protein: CAISEPGRRSYEQYF.

The gene calls are TRBV5-1 and TRBJ2-1; 8 nucleotides line up with TRBD1. The length of the CDR3 is 15 residues. CDR1 and CDR2 from the germline V gene are SGHRS and YFSETQ. V shed 4 bases, J shed 7 bases, and the junction held 10 bases outside the gene matches. The chain's CDR3 is CASSPLTGGWNEQFF. Written as DNA, the CDR3 is TGCGCCAGCAGCCCCCTTACAGGGGGATGGAATGAGCAGTTCTTC.

The gene calls are TRBV5-1 and TRBJ1-1, with no clear D. The germline V gene has CDR1 SGHRS and CDR2 YFSETQ. CDR3 size: 14 residues. V gave up 4 bases and J gave up 3 bases, with 13 bases separating them. The CDR3, as DNA: TGCGCCAGCAGCGCCGGGAGGAGGGACACTGAAGCTTTCTTT. Its protein is CASSAGRRDTEAFF. The entire variable domain, with the rest obtained from reference TRBV5-1 and TRBJ1-1, is as follows: KAGVTQTPRYLIKTRGQQVTLSCSPISGHRSVSWYQQTPGQGLQFLFEYFSETQRNKGNFPGRFSGRQFSNSRSEMNVSTLELGDSALYLCASSAGRRDTEAFFGQGTRLTVV.

V and J are TRBV24-1 and TRBJ2-1; D remains ambiguous. The CDR3 sequence is 15 residues long. V was cut by 4 bases and J by 0 bases, with 9 bases left in between. Germline assignment: CDR1 KGHDR and CDR2 SFDVKD. The CDR3 DNA reads TGTGCCACCAGTGACCCGGGCCGCTCCTACAATGAGCAGTTCTTC. Its protein is CATSDPGRSYNEQFF.

This clonotype was detected only a few times. The chain carries TRBV20-1 and TRBJ1-2; D not resolved. The CDR3 loop spans 13 amino acids. V was trimmed by 3 bases and J by 2 bases, leaving 10 bases between them. CDR1 and CDR2 (germline): DFQATT, SNEGSKA (reference sequence). The CDR3 here is CSASNRRNYGYTF. Written as DNA, the CDR3 is TGCAGTGCTAGCAACCGCAGAAACTATGGCTACACCTTC.

J is TRBJ1-3 and V is TRBV5-5, with unresolved D. Germline-derived CDR1 and CDR2 are SGHKS and YYEKEE (reference sequence). CDR3 size: 14 residues. Deletions cut 4 bases from V and 4 bases from J, with 12 bases between. CDR3 DNA sequence: TGTGCCAGCAGCGGCCAGACGGGGGGAAACACCATATATTTT. Translated: CASSGQTGGNTIYF. Based on the CDR3 plus reference TRBV5-5 and TRBJ1-3, the full variable domain is DAGVTQSPTHLIKTRGQQVTLRCSPISGHKSVSWYQQVLGQGPQFIFQYYEKEERGRGNFPDRFSARQFPNYSSELNVNALLLGDSALYLCASSGQTGGNTIYFGEGSWLTVV.

The chain combines TRBV4-3 with TRBJ2-7; TRBD1 agrees at 9 bases. This CDR3 is 15 amino acids long. Losses at the gene ends were 3 bases for V and 0 bases for J; bases not matched to a gene: 3. Germline V gene sequence: CDR1 LGHNA, CDR2 YSLEER. The CDR3 coding sequence is TGCGCCAGCAGCCACAGGACAGGGGCCTCCTACGAGCAGTACTTC. Translated, it gives CASSHRTGASYEQYF.

V gene TRBV5-1 combines with J gene TRBJ2-1; TRBD2 might be the D (6 bases). Trimming stripped 4 bases from V and 5 bases from J, with 10 bases between. The germline V gene encodes CDR1 SGHRS and CDR2 YFSETQ. The CDR3 contains 13 residues. For the CDR3, the DNA is TGCGCCAGCAGCCCCCGCGGGAACAATGAGCAGTTCTTC. Translation gives CASSPRGNNEQFF.

This sequence joins TRBV7-2 and TRBJ2-1; TRBD2 aligns across 9 bases. J lost 7 bases, V lost 1 base, and 8 bases had no gene match. The CDR3 extends over 16 amino acids. Germline loops: CDR1 SGHTA, CDR2 FQGNSA. CDR3 in DNA: TGTGCCAGCAGCTTAGTCCGAGCGGGAGGTGGTAATGAGCAGTTCTTC. Translated: CASSLVRAGGGNEQFF.

The V and J genes are TRBV7-9 and TRBJ2-7, with D tentatively TRBD2 (6 bases). Trimming removed 4 bases from V and 6 bases from J, with 16 bases in between. The CDR3 covers 14 residues. Per the germline V gene, CDR1 is SEHNR and CDR2 is FQNEAQ (reference sequence). This chain's CDR3 is CASSSSTSFAEQYF. The DNA of the CDR3 is TGTGCCAGCAGCTCTTCGACTAGTTTTGCCGAGCAGTACTTC.

The V call is TRBV4-3, the J call TRBJ2-3; D is uncertain. In germline, CDR1 is LGHNA, CDR2 YSLEER. V lost 4 bases and J 1 base, leaving 15 bases between the germline ends. This CDR3 comprises 16 residues. The CDR3 bases are TGCGCCAGCAGCCTAACGACAAGCTTGGGCACAGATACGCAGTATTTT. It is translated as CASSLTTSLGTDTQYF.

J is TRBJ2-1 and V is TRBV12-3 or TRBV12-4; unclear D gene. CDR3 length: 15 amino acids. V was shortened by 5 bases and J by 0 bases, with 11 bases between the two germline ends. CDR3 loop: CASSELRSSYNEQFF. In nucleotides, the CDR3 is TGTGCCAGCAGTGAGTTAAGGAGCTCCTACAATGAGCAGTTCTTC.

The genes are TRBV14 and TRBJ2-7; 9 bases agree with TRBD2. Trimming cost V 0 bases and J 5 bases; bases outside gene matches: 8. CDR1 and CDR2 (germline): SGHDN, FVKESK. This CDR3 is 16 amino acids long. The CDR3 here is CASSQEWGGRADEQYF. DNA of the CDR3: TGTGCCAGCAGCCAAGAATGGGGCGGGAGGGCCGACGAGCAGTACTTC.

This sequence joins TRBV20-1 and TRBJ2-7, with a weak D call TRBD1 (6 bases). Germline CDR1 and CDR2: DFQATT and SNEGSKA (reference sequence). The CDR3 totals 13 residues. Trimming removed 5 bases from V and 5 bases from J, with 16 bases in between. Here the CDR3 reads CSARPGHVNEQYF. The CDR3 nucleotides read TGCAGTGCTCGTCCGGGACACGTAAACGAGCAGTACTTC.

This chain joins TRBV7-6 and TRBJ2-7, with TRBD2 matching over 7 bases. With V trimmed by 3 bases and J by 6 bases, 8 bases remained unmatched. The V gene's germline CDR1 is SGHVS and CDR2 FNYEAQ. The CDR3 sequence is 14 residues long. CDR3 bases: TGTGCCAGCAGCTTTACCCAGCGGGGACGCGAGCAGTACTTC. This sequence encodes CASSFTQRGREQYF. Looking up the rest from reference TRBV7-6 and TRBJ2-7 gives the full variable domain: GAGVSQSPRYKVTKRGQDVALRCDPISGHVSLYWYRQALGQGPEFLTYFNYEAQQDKSGLPNDRFSAERPEGSISTLTIQRTEQRDSAMYRCASSFTQRGREQYFGPGTRLTVT.

This clonotype was seen a handful of times. CDR3 amino acids: CSAEDRGLSEQYF. As DNA, the CDR3 is TGCAGTGCGGAGGACAGGGGCCTATCTGAGCAGTACTTC. The V call is TRBV20-1, the J call TRBJ2-7, with TRBD1 matching over 9 bases. Germline V gives CDR1 DFQATT, CDR2 SNEGSKA (reference sequence). This CDR3 spans 13 amino acids. Trimming cost V 6 bases and J 7 bases; bases outside gene matches: 10.

CDR3 protein: CASSHTGVGTDTQYF. Written as DNA, the CDR3 is TGCGCCAGCAGCCACACAGGGGTGGGCACAGATACGCAGTATTTT. The chain uses TRBV4-3 and TRBJ2-3; the match to TRBD1 covers 7 bases. The CDR3 contains 15 residues. V was clipped by 3 bases and J by 1 base; unmatched bases: 4. Per the germline V gene, CDR1 is LGHNA and CDR2 is YSLEER.

The chain uses TRBV6-2 or TRBV6-3 and TRBJ2-1; D may be TRBD1 (6 bases). The ends were cut back, 4 bases at V and 7 bases at J, with 11 bases in the middle. The CDR3 totals 13 residues. Germline assignment: CDR1 MNHEY and CDR2 SVGEGT. The DNA of the CDR3 is TGTGCCAGCAGTTCCATTACAGGGAATGAGCAGTTCTTC. Translated: CASSSITGNEQFF.

This clonotype was detected only a few times. The chain recombines TRBV27 with TRBJ2-7; D unresolved. The germline CDR1 and CDR2 sequences are MNHEY and SMNVEV (reference sequence). There are 14 residues in the CDR3. Trimming removed 4 bases from V and 2 bases from J, with 12 bases in between. The CDR3 protein is CASSSATPPYEQYF. The CDR3 DNA reads as TGTGCCAGCAGTTCGGCGACTCCTCCCTACGAGCAGTACTTC.

This clonotype was observed a few times. CDR3 residues: CASKPGLAWETQYF. The CDR3 DNA reads TGTGCCAGCAAACCAGGACTAGCGTGGGAGACCCAGTACTTC. The chain carries TRBV12-3 or TRBV12-4 and TRBJ2-5, with 9 bases identical to TRBD2. The CDR3 length is 14 residues. V lost 7 bases to trimming and J lost 5 bases; unmatched junction nucleotides: 8.

The chain recombines TRBV7-2 with TRBJ2-7, with D unclear. Between the trimmed V and J ends, which lost 5 bases and 4 bases, there was a span of 12 bases. There are 13 residues in the CDR3. Germline CDR1 and CDR2: SGHTA and FQGNSA. The CDR3 sequence is CASSPDGWYEQYF. CDR3 coding DNA: TGTGCCAGCAGCCCGGACGGGTGGTACGAGCAGTACTTC.

A word on this clonotype: This sequence may be a read error, since a much larger clone differs from it by one base. The V gene is TRBV13, the J gene TRBJ2-1; TRBD2 matches at 11 bases. The CDR3 is 15 amino acids. Looked up from germline, CDR1 is PRHDT and CDR2 is FYEKMQ (reference sequence). V lost 4 bases to trimming and J lost 6 bases; unmatched junction nucleotides: 5. The CDR3 loop is CASSWRLAGSNEQFF. In nucleotides, the CDR3 is TGTGCCAGCAGCTGGAGACTAGCGGGAAGCAATGAGCAGTTCTTC.

This clonotype has at least ten counts. This chain uses TRBV29-1 with TRBJ1-4; TRBD1 matches at 9 bases. Germline values: CDR1 SQVTM, CDR2 ANQGSEA. The ends lost 6 bases at V and 7 bases at J; junction bases unmatched: 9. This CDR3 region has 14 residues. The CDR3: CSVTSTGGGEKLFF. CDR3 coding DNA: TGCAGCGTCACCTCTACAGGGGGCGGTGAAAAACTGTTTTTT.